This TCR beta chain was sequenced in a study of T cells expressing NK-cell markers. About the research overall: TCR beta repertoires came from sorted CD3+CD56+NKG2C+, CD3+CD56+NKG2C- and CD3+CD56-NKG2C+ T cells. Eight donors were sequenced, seven testing HCMV-seropositive and one testing seronegative. Findings of the study overall: Researchers report these clonotypes also headed the CD3+CD56-NKG2C+ fraction in several donors.

Researchers built TCR beta cDNA using 5'RACE template switching with UMIs. TCRdb reprocessed the 5' RACE reads; each CDR3 protein has one entry and no DNA is given. This sample's table has 550,000 to 600,000 distinct CDR3 sequences. Note on this clonotype: Its target is not known.

Sequencing was carried out using blood T cells: a sorted CD56 or NKG2C T cell subset, CD4+ or CD8+ T cells, or bulk PBMC T cells (not recorded which). The source is a young man in good health.

The CDR3 sequence: CASRTGQGAYSVNEQFF. The chain links TRBV27 to TRBJ2-1; absent DNA, TCRdb's TRBD1 call cannot be checked. CDR1 is MNHEY and CDR2 is SMNVEV in the germline V gene (reference sequence). The CDR3 loop spans 17 amino acids.